Listed below are T cell receptor beta chains from one sample, sequenced in a study of T-cell reconstitution after alpha-beta-depleted transplantation in children. TCRdb re-analysed the PCR reads in MiXCR, keeping a single row per CDR3 protein. The table includes about 690,000 distinct CDR3 sequences, 16% detected once. The sample was PBMCs from the stem cell graft donor, taken from the stem cell graft. The receptor source for this set is a human donor who donated a stem cell graft to a child with acute myeloid leukemia. The CDR3 runs from the conserved cysteine through the conserved F or W. Fields, in order: D gene, J gene, V gene, clone size, CDR3 DNA, CDR3 protein. The D gene is left open where the match is weak. Rows give clone size only sometimes, using once, few, many, or a class for an expanded clone.

TRBD2	TRBJ2-5	TRBV20-1	many	TGCAGTGCTAGAGATCGACTAGCGGGGTCAGAGACCCAGTACTTC	CSARDRLAGSETQYF
-	TRBJ2-7	TRBV6-6	-	TGTGCCAGCAGTCATGGGAGAGAGCAGTACTTC	CASSHGREQYF
-	TRBJ2-5	TRBV20-1	many	TGCAGTGCTACCCACCTCCGGACTAAAGAGACCCAGTACTTC	CSATHLRTKETQYF
TRBD1	TRBJ1-3	TRBV11-1	few	TGTGCCAGCAGCTCTTCTATGTTAACAGGGGCTGGAAACACCATATATTTT	CASSSSMLTGAGNTIYF
-	TRBJ1-4	TRBV12-3/TRBV12-4	-	TGTGCCAGCAGTTTAGGGGGGTATTACGATGAAAAACTGTTTTTT	CASSLGGYYDEKLFF
TRBD1	TRBJ1-3	TRBV11-2	-	TGTGCCAGCAGCTTAGACTCCCCAGGACAGGGGGCTTACACCATATATTTT	CASSLDSPGQGAYTIYF
-	TRBJ2-2	TRBV5-6	-	TGTGCCAGCAGTCCAGGGGAAACCGGGGAGCTGTTTTTT	CASSPGETGELFF
-	TRBJ1-1	TRBV5-5	few	TGTGCCAGCAGCTTGACGGGAAGGGGCGGGGGCACTGAAGCTTTCTTT	CASSLTGRGGGTEAFF
-	TRBJ1-6	TRBV5-1	few	TGCGCCAGCAGCTTGGAGTACACCGGCGACGTCTCCCTTTATAATTCACCCCTCCACTTT	CASSLEYTGDVSLYNSPLHF
TRBD1	TRBJ1-1	TRBV29-1	many	TGCAGCGTTAAAACAGGGGGCGCCTACACTGAAGCTTTCTTT	CSVKTGGAYTEAFF
TRBD2	TRBJ2-1	TRBV12-3/TRBV12-4	many	TGTGCCAGCAGCCTTACCGGGACTAGCGGCCCCCGTCAGTTCTTC	CASSLTGTSGPRQFF
TRBD1	TRBJ2-1	TRBV20-1	-	TGCAGTGCTCATACCGGGACAGAGTGGAATGAGCAGTTCTTC	CSAHTGTEWNEQFF
-	TRBJ2-1	TRBV25-1	few	TGTGCCAGCAGTGAATATATGAAGGGACGGTTAAGGGACAATGAGCAGTTCTTC	CASSEYMKGRLRDNEQFF
-	TRBJ2-5	TRBV5-1	-	TGCGCCAGCAACTCCCCCGGACAAGAGACCCAGTACTTC	CASNSPGQETQYF
-	TRBJ2-2	TRBV7-2	-	TGTGCCAGCAGCCCTTGGATCGGAGGGCTGTTTTTT	CASSPWIGGLFF
-	TRBJ2-6	TRBV6-5	many	TGTGCCAGCAGTTACGGACAAGCTGGGGCCAACGTCCTGACTTTC	CASSYGQAGANVLTF
-	TRBJ1-5	TRBV6-1	-	TGTGCCAGCAGTGAAGAGGACGGACTAATTCAGCCCCAGCATTTT	CASSEEDGLIQPQHF
-	TRBJ2-5	TRBV20-1	many	TGCAGTGCTAGCGGGGGGCTAAATCAAGAGACCCAGTACTTC	CSASGGLNQETQYF
-	TRBJ2-7	TRBV5-6	-	TGTGCCAGCAGCGGGTGGGGGACTGTCTTTTCGGAGCAGTACTTC	CASSGWGTVFSEQYF
TRBD2	TRBJ2-3	TRBV4-2	many	TGTGCCAGCAGCCATCCCGGACTAGCGTGGGATACGCAGTATTTT	CASSHPGLAWDTQYF
-	TRBJ2-3	TRBV7-9	few	TGTGCCAGCAGCTCGGACTTCTTAGATACGCAGTATTTT	CASSSDFLDTQYF
-	TRBJ1-1	TRBV5-1	few	TGCGCCAGCAGCTACGGGGGGGGGCATGAAGCTTTCTTT	CASSYGGGHEAFF
TRBD2	TRBJ2-3	TRBV20-1	-	TGCAGTGCTAGAGATTCGGGGGGGTACCGAGATACGCAGTATTTT	CSARDSGGYRDTQYF
TRBD1	TRBJ2-2	TRBV7-2	few	TGTGCCAGCAGCCCGGGACAGATCACCGGGGAGCTGTTTTTT	CASSPGQITGELFF
-	TRBJ2-3	TRBV4-2	-	TGTGCCAGCCGTCCAAGGACAGGAGGGGAAGCGGATACGCAGTATTTT	CASRPRTGGEADTQYF
-	TRBJ1-5	TRBV20-1	few	TGCTGTGCTAGCGGAGGGTTGTTGGGGAATAGCAATCAGCCCCAGCATTTT	CCASGGLLGNSNQPQHF
TRBD1	TRBJ2-2	TRBV3-1	few	TGTGCCAGCAGCCATCCCGGGACAGGGGGCGAGGAGCTGTTTTTT	CASSHPGTGGEELFF
TRBD2	TRBJ2-7	TRBV10-3	-	TGTGCCATCAGTGAACGGGGGGGACTAGGAGAAACCTACGAGCAGTACTTC	CAISERGGLGETYEQYF
-	TRBJ2-2	TRBV10-3	many	TGTGCCATCAGTGGGAGGATAGAAGGGACCGGGGAGCTGTTTTTT	CAISGRIEGTGELFF
-	TRBJ2-7	TRBV7-2	-	TGTGCCAGCAGCCCCATTACAGCGTCGAGCTCCTACGAGCAGTACTTC	CASSPITASSSYEQYF
-	TRBJ2-7	TRBV5-1	-	TGCGCCAGCAGCCCTAGCTCCAACGAGCAGTACTTC	CASSPSSNEQYF
-	TRBJ2-3	TRBV29-1	many	TGCAGCGGCCTACTAGGGGACACAGATACGCAGTATTTT	CSGLLGDTDTQYF
TRBD1	TRBJ2-5	TRBV5-1	-	TGCGCCAGCAGCACGACAGGGGGCTACCAAGAGACCCAGTACTTC	CASSTTGGYQETQYF
-	TRBJ1-1	TRBV7-2	many	TGTGCCAGCAGCTTCCTAGGGGACACTGAAGCTTTCTTT	CASSFLGDTEAFF
-	TRBJ2-2	TRBV4-3	many	TGCGCCAGCAGCTCTCAGCCGGAGGGGACCGGGGAGCTGTTTTTT	CASSSQPEGTGELFF
-	TRBJ2-3	TRBV20-1	few	TGCAGTGCTTCTCGAGGGGAACTGGTTAATACGCAGTATTTT	CSASRGELVNTQYF
TRBD2	TRBJ2-1	TRBV5-1	few	TGCGCCAGCAGTGCTAGCGGATACAATGAGCAGTTCTTC	CASSASGYNEQFF
-	TRBJ1-1	TRBV20-1	many	TGCAGTGCTAGAGTGGCAGGGATGGTCGCTGAAGCTTTCTTT	CSARVAGMVAEAFF
-	TRBJ1-3	TRBV12-3/TRBV12-4	many	TGTGCCAGCAGTGCTGACAGGTCTGGAAACACCATATATTTT	CASSADRSGNTIYF
-	TRBJ2-5	TRBV20-1	many	TGCAGTGCCAACCGACAGGTCCAAGAGACCCAGTACTTC	CSANRQVQETQYF
-	TRBJ2-1	TRBV20-1	-	TGCAGTGCTAGAGTGGCTGAGCAGTTCTTC	CSARVAEQFF
TRBD1	TRBJ2-7	TRBV20-1	many	TGCAGTGCTAGAGTCCAGGGGGTTGGCTACGAGCAGTACTTC	CSARVQGVGYEQYF
-	TRBJ2-2	TRBV7-3	few	TGTGCCAGCAGCTTAGGAGGGACCCTCGGGGAGCTGTTTTTT	CASSLGGTLGELFF
-	TRBJ1-2	TRBV6-5	many	TGTGCCAGCAGTTACTCGAAGGGATCAACTAACTATGGCTACACCTTC	CASSYSKGSTNYGYTF
-	TRBJ2-1	TRBV7-2	few	TGTGCCAGCAGTCCCACTAGCTCCTACAATGAGCAGTTCTTC	CASSPTSSYNEQFF
TRBD2	TRBJ2-1	TRBV20-1	many	TGCAGTGCTTGGACTAGCGGGGGCATCAATGAGCAGTTCTTC	CSAWTSGGINEQFF
-	TRBJ2-2	TRBV12-3/TRBV12-4	few	TGTGCCAGTCACAGGAACACCGGGGAGCTGTTTTTT	CASHRNTGELFF
-	TRBJ1-2	TRBV20-1	many	TGCAGTGCTAGAGGACCCCAGCGATACTATGGCTACACCTTC	CSARGPQRYYGYTF
-	TRBJ2-5	TRBV20-1	-	TGCAGTGCTAGAGATCTGGGCCAGGGGATGGAGACCCAGTACTTC	CSARDLGQGMETQYF
TRBD2	TRBJ2-1	TRBV20-1	many	TGCAGTGCTAGAGATCCCCTAGCGGGGTACAATGAGCAGTTCTTC	CSARDPLAGYNEQFF
-	TRBJ2-3	TRBV20-1	many	TGCAGTGCTAGACCCCCCGGGACTTGGGGGGATACGCAGTATTTT	CSARPPGTWGDTQYF
-	TRBJ1-5	TRBV20-1	many	TGCAGTGCTAGGGGACTCAATCAGCCCCAGCATTTT	CSARGLNQPQHF
TRBD1	TRBJ1-5	TRBV12-3/TRBV12-4	-	TGTGCCAGCAGCAAACATAAACAGGGGGTTCAGCCCCAGCATTTT	CASSKHKQGVQPQHF